This TCR beta chain was identified in a study of patients and donors after allogeneic stem cell transplantation. TCRdb used MiXCR to reprocess the RT-PCR reads, holding one entry per CDR3 protein. Here the sample spans roughly 880,000 distinct CDR3 sequences, more than 15% being singletons. The germline V gene has CDR1 SGHTA and CDR2 FQGNSA. This CDR3 contains 15 residues. Trimming cost V 2 bases and J 3 bases, with 12 bases left between them. A few counts support this clonotype. Sequenced: blood, either unsorted or a sorted T cell fraction (not recorded which). The gene calls are TRBV7-2 and TRBJ2-3, with D possibly being TRBD2 (5 bases). This clonotype originated in a human donor who was either an allogeneic HSCT recipient or a stem cell or donor lymphocyte infusion donor (not recorded which). It is not recorded whose cells these are; they may come from a transplant donor. The CDR3 DNA reads as TGTGCCAGCAGCTTAAGGCCCCGGGAAACAGATACGCAGTATTTT. Protein product: CASSLRPRETDTQYF.